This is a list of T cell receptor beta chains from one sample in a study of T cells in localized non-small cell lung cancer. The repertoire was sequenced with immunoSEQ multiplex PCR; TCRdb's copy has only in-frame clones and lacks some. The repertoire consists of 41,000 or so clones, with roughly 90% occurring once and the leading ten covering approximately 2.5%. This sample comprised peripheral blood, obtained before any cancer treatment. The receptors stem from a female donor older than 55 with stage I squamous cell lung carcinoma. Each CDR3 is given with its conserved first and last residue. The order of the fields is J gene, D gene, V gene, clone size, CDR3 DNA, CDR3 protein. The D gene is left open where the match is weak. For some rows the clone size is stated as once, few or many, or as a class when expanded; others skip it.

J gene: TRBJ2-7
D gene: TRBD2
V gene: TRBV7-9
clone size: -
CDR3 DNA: TGTGCCAGCAGCTTGCCGGGACTAGCTCCCCCCCAGCAGTACTTC
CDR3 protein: CASSLPGLAPPQQYF

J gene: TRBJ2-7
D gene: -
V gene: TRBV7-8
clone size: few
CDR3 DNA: TGTGCCAGCAGCTTAGGTTCGGGGTACGAGCAGTACTTC
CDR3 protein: CASSLGSGYEQYF

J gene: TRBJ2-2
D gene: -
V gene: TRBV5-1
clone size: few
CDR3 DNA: TGCGCCAGCAGCTTGTTGCTGGGCGGGGAGCTGTTTTTT
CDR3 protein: CASSLLLGGELFF

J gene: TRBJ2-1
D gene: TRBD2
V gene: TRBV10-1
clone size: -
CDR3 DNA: TGCGCCAGCAGTGAGTTGCTAACCGGGACTAGCCGATCAGGGGAGCAGTTCTTC
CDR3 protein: CASSELLTGTSRSGEQFF

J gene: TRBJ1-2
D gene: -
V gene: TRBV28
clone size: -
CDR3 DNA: TGTGCCAGCACTAAGGGAGGGCAGGGCTATGGCTACACCTTC
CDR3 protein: CASTKGGQGYGYTF

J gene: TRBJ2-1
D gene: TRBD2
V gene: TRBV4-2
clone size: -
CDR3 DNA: TGTGCCAGCAGCCAAGATAACGCGGGAGGGCCCTCGAGTGAGCAGTTCTTC
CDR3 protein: CASSQDNAGGPSSEQFF

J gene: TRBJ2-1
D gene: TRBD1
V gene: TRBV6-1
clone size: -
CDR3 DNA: TGTGCCAGCAGTGAGGACAGGGGACTTGAGCAGTTCTTC
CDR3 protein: CASSEDRGLEQFF

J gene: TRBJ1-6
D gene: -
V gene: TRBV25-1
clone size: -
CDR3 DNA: TGTGCCAGCAGTGTAGGAGTTAATTCACCCCTCCACTTT
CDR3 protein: CASSVGVNSPLHF

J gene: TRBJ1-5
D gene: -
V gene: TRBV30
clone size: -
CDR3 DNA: TGTGCCTGGAGTGTATTGGGGCGCAATCAGCCCCAGCATTTT
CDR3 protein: CAWSVLGRNQPQHF

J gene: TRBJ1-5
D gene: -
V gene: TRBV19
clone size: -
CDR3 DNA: -
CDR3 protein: CASTSDRGGNQPQHF

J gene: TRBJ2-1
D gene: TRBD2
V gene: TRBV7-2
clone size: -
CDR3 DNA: TGTGCCAGCAGCTTAGGCAGGGAGGGTGAGCAGTTCTTC
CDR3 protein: CASSLGREGEQFF

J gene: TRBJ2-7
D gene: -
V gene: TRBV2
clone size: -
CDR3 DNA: TGTGCCAGCAGTGAACTTAGGGCCCGAGGCGAGCAGTACTTC
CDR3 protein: CASSELRARGEQYF

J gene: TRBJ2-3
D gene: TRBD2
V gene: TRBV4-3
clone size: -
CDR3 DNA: TGCGCCAGCAGCCAAGCACTAGCGGGGGATACGCAGTATTTT
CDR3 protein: CASSQALAGDTQYF

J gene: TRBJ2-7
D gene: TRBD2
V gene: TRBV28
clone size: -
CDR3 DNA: TGTGCCAGCAGTATAGCGGGAGGGCGCAACAACGAGCAGTACTTC
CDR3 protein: CASSIAGGRNNEQYF

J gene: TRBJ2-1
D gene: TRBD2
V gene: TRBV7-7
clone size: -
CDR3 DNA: TGTGCTAGCAGCCCAACAACTAGCGGGAGCCCGAATGAGCAGTTCTTC
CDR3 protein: CASSPTTSGSPNEQFF

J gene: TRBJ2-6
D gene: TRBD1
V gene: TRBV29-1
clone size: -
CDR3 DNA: TGCAGCGGTCTGACAGGGGAGGCTGGGGCCAACGTCCTGACTTTC
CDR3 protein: CSGLTGEAGANVLTF

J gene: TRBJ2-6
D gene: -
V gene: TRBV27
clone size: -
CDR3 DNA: TGTGCCAGCAGTATAAGCAGGGAGGCGGTCTCTGGGGCCAACGTCCTGACTTTC
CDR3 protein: CASSISREAVSGANVLTF

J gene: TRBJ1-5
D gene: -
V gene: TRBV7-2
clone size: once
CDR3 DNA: TGTGCCAGCAGCGCCCGGACAGCGAATCAGCCCCAGCATTTT
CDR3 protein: CASSARTANQPQHF

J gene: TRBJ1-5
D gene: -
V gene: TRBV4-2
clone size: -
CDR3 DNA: TGTGCCAGCAGCCAAGACCCAAATCAGCCCCAGCATTTT
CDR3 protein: CASSQDPNQPQHF

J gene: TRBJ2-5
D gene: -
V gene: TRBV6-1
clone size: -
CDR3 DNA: TGTGCCAGCACCGAAATTGGGGGAAGGGGGGAGACCCAGTACTTC
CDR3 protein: CASTEIGGRGETQYF

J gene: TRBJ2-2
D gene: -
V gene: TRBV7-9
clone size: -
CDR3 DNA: TGTGCCAGCAGCCAAAGCGTCGCGAACACCGGGGAGCTGTTTTTT
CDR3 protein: CASSQSVANTGELFF

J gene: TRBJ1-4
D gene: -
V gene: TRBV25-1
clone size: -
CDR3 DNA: TGTGCCAGCAGTGAGTTTAGGGCAACTAATGAAAAACTGTTTTTT
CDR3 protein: CASSEFRATNEKLFF

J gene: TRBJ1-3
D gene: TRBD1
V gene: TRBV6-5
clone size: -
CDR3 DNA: TGTGCCAGCAGTTACTCGGGACAGGGAGGAAACACCATATATTTT
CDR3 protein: CASSYSGQGGNTIYF

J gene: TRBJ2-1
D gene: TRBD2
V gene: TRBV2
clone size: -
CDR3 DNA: TGTGCCAGCAGGACTAGCGGGGGCCTAAATGAGCAGTTCTTC
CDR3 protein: CASRTSGGLNEQFF

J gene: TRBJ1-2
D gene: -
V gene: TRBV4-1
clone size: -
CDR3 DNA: TGCGCCAGCAGCCAAGACCCGGGGGGGGACCCCTTCTATGGCTACACCTTC
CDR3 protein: CASSQDPGGDPFYGYTF

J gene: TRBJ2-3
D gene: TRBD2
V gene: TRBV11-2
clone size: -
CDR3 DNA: TGTGCCAGCAGCTTATTCGGGGGGGCTAGCGGGAGAACAGATACGCAGTATTTT
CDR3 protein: CASSLFGGASGRTDTQYF

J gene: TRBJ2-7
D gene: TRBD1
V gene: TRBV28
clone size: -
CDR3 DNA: TGTGCCAGCATCACGACAGGGACACTAAAAGGGGAGCAGTACTTC
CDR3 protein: CASITTGTLKGEQYF

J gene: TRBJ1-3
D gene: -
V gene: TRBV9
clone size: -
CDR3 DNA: TGTGCCAGCAGCGTAGCGGGGACTCGCTCTGGAAACACCATATATTTT
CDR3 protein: CASSVAGTRSGNTIYF

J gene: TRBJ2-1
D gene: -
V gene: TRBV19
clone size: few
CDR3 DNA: TGTGCCAGTGGCGACCGGGACGGAGGCTACAATGAGCAGTTCTTC
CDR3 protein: CASGDRDGGYNEQFF

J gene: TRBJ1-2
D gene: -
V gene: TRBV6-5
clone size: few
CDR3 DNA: TGTGCCAGCAGTTCTCCGGTCGCAGGGAACTATGGCTACACCTTC
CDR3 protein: CASSSPVAGNYGYTF

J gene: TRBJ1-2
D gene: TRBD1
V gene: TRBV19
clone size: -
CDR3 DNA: TGTGCCAGTAGTATTGTGGGACAGGGGACCTATGGCTACACCTTC
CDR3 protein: CASSIVGQGTYGYTF

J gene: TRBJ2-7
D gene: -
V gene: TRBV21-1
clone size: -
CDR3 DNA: TGTGCCAGCAGCAAAGCCGACGCCCACGCTTCCTACGAGCAGTACTTC
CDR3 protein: CASSKADAHASYEQYF

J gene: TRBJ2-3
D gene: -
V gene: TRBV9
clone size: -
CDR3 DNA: TGTGCCAGCAGCACCCCCGAGCAGGAGGACACAGATACGCAGTATTTT
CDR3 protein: CASSTPEQEDTDTQYF

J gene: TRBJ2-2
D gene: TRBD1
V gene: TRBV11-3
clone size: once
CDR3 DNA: TGTGCCAGCAGCCAGGGACAGGGTGGCGGGGAGCTGTTTTTT
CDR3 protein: CASSQGQGGGELFF

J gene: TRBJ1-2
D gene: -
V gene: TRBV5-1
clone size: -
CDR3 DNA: TGCGCCAGCAGCTTGGCGGGCGGTTATGGCTACACCTTC
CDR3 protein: CASSLAGGYGYTF

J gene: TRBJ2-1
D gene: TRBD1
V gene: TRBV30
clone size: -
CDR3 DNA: TGTGCCTGGACCCCCTCTTTATGGACAGGGCCTCGAGAGCAGTTCTTC
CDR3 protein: CAWTPSLWTGPREQFF

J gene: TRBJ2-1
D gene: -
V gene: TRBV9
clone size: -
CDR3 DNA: TGTGCCAGCAGCGTAGATGGAGGGAGGGGGTCCTACAATGAGCAGTTCTTC
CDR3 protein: CASSVDGGRGSYNEQFF

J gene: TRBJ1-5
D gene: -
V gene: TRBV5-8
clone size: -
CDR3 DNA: TGTGCCAGCAGCTACGGGGGCCGGGGGAATTTGCAGCCCCAGCATTTT
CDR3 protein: CASSYGGRGNLQPQHF

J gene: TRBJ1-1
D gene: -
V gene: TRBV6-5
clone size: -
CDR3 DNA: TGTGCCAGCAGTTACGGTCCGAACACTGAAGCTTTCTTT
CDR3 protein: CASSYGPNTEAFF

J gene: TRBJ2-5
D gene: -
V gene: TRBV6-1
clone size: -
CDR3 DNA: TGTGCCACCTCGTCGGGGGGCGAAGAGACCCAGTACTTC
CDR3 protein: CATSSGGEETQYF

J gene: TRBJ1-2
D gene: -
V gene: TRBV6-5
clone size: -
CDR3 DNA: TGTGCCAGCAGCGGCAATAGCGGGTGGAGTTATGGCTACACCTTC
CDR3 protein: CASSGNSGWSYGYTF

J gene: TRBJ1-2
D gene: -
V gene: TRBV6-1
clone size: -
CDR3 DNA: TGTGCCAGCAGTGAATTAAGCGGACTGAACCTCTATGGCTACACCTTC
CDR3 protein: CASSELSGLNLYGYTF

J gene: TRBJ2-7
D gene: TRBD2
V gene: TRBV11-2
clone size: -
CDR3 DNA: TGTGCCAGCAGCTTAGATCCCAGCGGGAGGCTCGGGGACGAGCAGTACTTC
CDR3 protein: CASSLDPSGRLGDEQYF

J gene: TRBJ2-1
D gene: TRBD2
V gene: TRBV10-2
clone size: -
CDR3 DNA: TGCGCCAGCAGGGGGGGGATTAGGGGAGGGAACAATGAGCAGTTCTTC
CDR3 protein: CASRGGIRGGNNEQFF

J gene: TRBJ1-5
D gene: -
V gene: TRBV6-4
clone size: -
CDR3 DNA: TGTGCCAGCAGTGACTCGCCTAGCAATCAGCCCCAGCATTTT
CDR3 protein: CASSDSPSNQPQHF

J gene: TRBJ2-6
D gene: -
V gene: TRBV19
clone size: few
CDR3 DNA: TGTGCCAGTAGTCAGTCCTACCCTCACTCTGGGGCCAACGTCCTGACTTTC
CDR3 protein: CASSQSYPHSGANVLTF

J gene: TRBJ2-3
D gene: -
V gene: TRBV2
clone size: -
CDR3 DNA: TGTGCCAGCAGTGGGCTGGTCCGGAGCACAGATACGCAGTATTTT
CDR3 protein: CASSGLVRSTDTQYF

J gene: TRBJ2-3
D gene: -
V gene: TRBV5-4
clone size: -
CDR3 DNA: TGTGCCAGCAGATTTTACAGAAAGAGGGAAGCAGATACGCAGTATTTT
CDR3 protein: CASRFYRKREADTQYF

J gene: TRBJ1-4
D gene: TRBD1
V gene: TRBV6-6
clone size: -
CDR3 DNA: TGTGCCAGCAGACCCAGGGGGGGGGAAAAACTGTTTTTT
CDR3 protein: CASRPRGGEKLFF

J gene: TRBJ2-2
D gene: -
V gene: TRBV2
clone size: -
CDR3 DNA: TGTGCCAGCAGTGAAAAGGGACTTATCACCGGGGAGCTGTTTTTT
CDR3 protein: CASSEKGLITGELFF

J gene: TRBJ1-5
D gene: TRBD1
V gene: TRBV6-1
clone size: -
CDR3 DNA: TGTGCCAGCAGTGGGGACAGGGATCAGCCCCAGCATTTT
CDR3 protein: CASSGDRDQPQHF

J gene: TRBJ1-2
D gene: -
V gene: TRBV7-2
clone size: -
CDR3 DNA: TGTGCCAGCAGCGGAGGATGGGGGGAGAACGATGGCTACACCTTC
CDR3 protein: CASSGGWGENDGYTF

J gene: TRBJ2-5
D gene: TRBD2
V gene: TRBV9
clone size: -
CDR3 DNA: TGTGCCAGCAGCGTAACGGGACTAGGAGAGACCCAGTACTTC
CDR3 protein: CASSVTGLGETQYF

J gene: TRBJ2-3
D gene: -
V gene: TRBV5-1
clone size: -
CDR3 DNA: TGCGCCAGCAGCTTGGCTAGCACAGATACGCAGTATTTT
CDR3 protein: CASSLASTDTQYF

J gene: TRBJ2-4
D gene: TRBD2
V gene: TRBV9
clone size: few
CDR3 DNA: TGTGCCAGCAGCGTAGATTCGGCGGGAGGGAGCATTCAGTACTTC
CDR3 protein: CASSVDSAGGSIQYF